The sequence of this T cell receptor beta chain was determined in a study of T cells in Graves' hyperthyroidism and ophthalmopathy. Study outcomes and limitations: Separation of ophthalmopathy from stable hyperthyroidism was achieved by a 13 V-J model. Ophthalmopathy onset followed model prediction by a median around 6.6 months. The majority of expanded thyroid clonotypes above 0.001 also appeared in blood.

As concerns this clonotype: The antigen remains unidentified.

Trimming stripped 4 bases from V and 4 bases from J, with 5 bases between. CDR1 is ENHRY and CDR2 is SYGVKD in the germline V gene. This CDR3 has 13 amino acids. RNA transcripts provided the source from which TCR beta CDR3 regions were amplified. The TCR CDR3 was amplified in a first-round RT-PCR using the HTBI primer set. MiXCR, applied by TCRdb to the multiplex PCR reads, yields one record per CDR3 protein. The data contain roughly 500,000 distinct CDR3 sequences, 40% to 50% of them seen just once; the ten biggest clones take up about two fifths. Patients were excluded because of uncontrolled infection, other autoimmune disease, pregnancy or lactation.

This TCR was recovered from an adult woman with Graves' disease, either hyperthyroidism or ophthalmopathy (not recorded which). V usage is TRBV10-3 and J usage is TRBJ2-6; D gene uncertain. Material for sequencing was peripheral blood or thyroid tissue (not recorded which). CDR3 loop: CAISAQGANVLTF. The CDR3 nucleotides read TGTGCCATCAGTGCGCAGGGGGCCAACGTCCTGACTTTC.